This T cell receptor (beta chain) came from a study of tacrolimus-resistant gene-edited T cells for transplant recipients (dated by TCRdb to the early 2020s). The study in broad terms: TCRbeta sequencing compared clonality and clone numbers between expanded FKBP12 knockout and unedited CMV-specific T cell products. A couple of donors were sequenced, each contributing one unedited and one FKBP12 knockout CMV-specific T cell product. As a safety check, repertoire sequencing was used to rule out clonal outgrowth driven by transformation after gene editing. On the study overall, not on this receptor specifically: Repertoires showed no Morisita similarity between donors but high similarity between knockout and unedited products from the same donor. The repertoire comparisons shown in Figure 5 were based on n = 2. It was concluded by the authors that the TCRbeta repertoire was not drastically skewed by gene editing and that excessive clonal expansion was not caused by gene editing. Clonality, top-10 clone read coverage, and total clone numbers were comparable between knockout and unedited products.

Concerning this clone: Base-call qualities are not available, and no considerably larger clone is one nucleotide away.

PBMCs were stimulated for about 6 hours with overlapping CMV pp65 and IE-1 peptide pools before enrichment with an IFNgamma secretion assay kit. In parallel, unmodified control products were expanded but never went through electroporation. Recombinant human IL-7 and IL-15 were used to expand the enriched CMV-specific T cells in culture. Before cryopreservation, T cell products were cultured for about three weeks. After activation, CMV-specific T cells were enriched from PBMCs on the basis of IFNgamma secretion. Its CDR3 holds 14 amino acids, cysteine through phenylalanine. The read is trimmed to its CDR3 DNA, 42 bases read in frame from base 1. The V and J ends are trimmed by 4 bases and 3 bases, leaving 10 bases between them. Taken from the germline V gene, the CDR1 and CDR2 loops are LGHNA and YSLEER. Genomic DNA served as the input for TCRbeta sequencing, which was run through the immunoSEQ service. The original methods were these. Using immunoSEQ ANALYZER 3.0, the repertoires were analyzed for Morisita similarity, clonality, top-10 clone coverage and total clone counts. On the clonality scale, a value of 1 indicated a monoclonal product, while lower values indicated more diverse products. Not all clones reach the TCRdb copy of this immuneACCESS table, which keeps in-frame sequences only. Checked studies attribute under half of the gap to unresolved V genes and leave the rest unexplained. V, J and clone size are those of that table, while D and trimming were read from the DNA. The sample yields some 760 clones; 46% were counted once. The ten largest clones take up about 87% of the sample.

Sequencing was carried out using a CMV-specific product grown in culture. Explained via the paper, the cell subset or site label denotes: expanded CMV-specific T cell product isolated by IFNgamma secretion after CMV peptide stimulation. The rearranged segments are TRBV4-3 and TRBJ2-1; the D gene is tentatively TRBD1 or TRBD2, each matching 5 bases. The sequence derives from a human donor in good health, a blood donor. The DNA sequence follows: TGCGCCAGCAGCCGTAGAGGGGTCTACAATGAGCAGTTCTTC. Its coded protein is CASSRRGVYNEQFF.